This TCR beta chain was identified in a study of sequential checkpoint blockade in melanoma. Study overall: Each arm's sequence ended with maintenance nivolumab.

Data came from immunoSEQ multiplex PCR; TCRdb stores just in-frame clones and leaves some out. The sample records 15,000 or so clones, roughly 50% being singletons. Germline V gene data show CDR1 as MNHEY and CDR2 as SMNVEV (reference sequence). CDR3 length: 15 amino acids. Note on this clone: An end of the junction does not agree with germline; a read error may underlie this.

Treatment given: randomized to nivolumab then ipilimumab (arm A) or the reverse (arm B). From thawed PBMCs, live CD3+CD8+ cells negative for CD19 and CD56 were sorted. The receptor's source is a human donor with melanoma. The sample in question was CD8+ T cells sorted from blood (inferred from file names), obtained from a patient given nivolumab and ipilimumab in sequence. This chain links TRBV27 with TRBJ2-1; 12 bases agree with TRBD1. Here the CDR3 reads CASSPGTGGYNERFF. CDR3 DNA sequence: TGTGCCAGCAGTCCTGGGACAGGGGGCTACAATGAGCGGTTCTTC.